These T cell receptor beta chains were read from a single sample in a study of identical twins. Via MiXCR, TCRdb re-called the 5' RACE reads, giving one row per CDR3 protein. Seen here are about 520,000 distinct CDR3 sequences, about 20% observed once, and the top ten hold about 0.91%. This same sample was also taken into another study, of T cells expressing NK-cell markers.

The sample consisted of CD4+ T cells sorted from blood. The source of these receptors is a young woman in good health. Both conserved end residues are part of each CDR3.

>TRBJ2-7|15|TRBV7-9
CASSPPLAGAGEQYF
>TRBJ2-7|15|TRBV10-3
CAISEWAKGTGEQYF
>TRBJ1-5|14|TRBV12-3/TRBV12-4
CASSLGLVHQPQHF
>TRBJ2-1|13|TRBV7-8
CASVPGLGNEQFF
>TRBJ1-1|15|TRBV12-3/TRBV12-4
CASRYGGLRNTEAFF
>TRBJ1-6|13|TRBV12-3/TRBV12-4
CASSRQYNSPLHF
>TRBJ1-1|15|TRBV20-1
CSAYPSTGGGTEAFF
>TRBJ2-1|13|TRBV5-1
CASSLGSHIEQFF
>TRBJ1-1|16|TRBV6-1
CASTGNKGLRITEAFF
>TRBJ2-7|16|TRBV18
CASSPVHDGPAGEQYF
>TRBJ2-3|12|TRBV20-1
CSATTGADTQYF